This record concerns one T cell receptor (beta chain) sequence. Here immunoSEQ multiplex PCR was the method, and the copy in TCRdb shows in-frame clones only, minus some. Among about 87,000 clones listed, about 87% were seen once. The V and J ends lost 3 bases and 6 bases respectively, with 11 bases between them. Germline V gene data show CDR1 as SGHAT and CDR2 as FQDESV (reference sequence). This CDR3 is built from 14 residues. The data are from a study of blood T cell repertoires in COVID-19. The chain is built from TRBV11-1 and TRBJ2-2; D gene ambiguous. What was sequenced was peripheral blood. The receptor was isolated from a man in his forties or fifties with acute or convalescent COVID-19. CDR3 DNA: TGTGCCAGCAGCTTGGGCCAACCTTCCGGGGAGCTGTTTTTT. As protein: CASSLGQPSGELFF.